One and the same sample provided the 13 T cell receptor beta chains below, sequenced in a study of Graves' ophthalmopathy and Graves' hyperthyroidism. The TCR beta CDR3 regions underwent amplification from RNA transcripts. First-round RT-PCR used HTBI primers; second-round multiplex PCR followed. MiXCR, applied by TCRdb to the multiplex PCR reads, yields one record per CDR3 protein. The sample yields approximately 700,000 distinct CDR3 sequences, over 40% seen once. Sequences were obtained from peripheral blood. These receptors originate from an adult man with Graves' ophthalmopathy.

This clonotype was picked up many times. The chain uses TRBV7-8 and TRBJ1-5; 9 bases agree with TRBD1. V gave up 4 bases and J gave up 4 bases; unmatched junction bases: 5. The CDR3 length is 15 residues. Per the germline V gene, CDR1 is SGHVS and CDR2 is FQNEAQ. In nucleotides, the CDR3 is TGTGCCAGCAGCTACAGGGGGCTGAGGAATCAGCCCCAGCATTTT. Translation: CASSYRGLRNQPQHF.

The rearrangement uses TRBV5-1 and TRBJ2-3, with D possibly being TRBD2 (6 bases). Deletions cut 2 bases from V and 0 bases from J, with 10 bases between. Germline V gene lookup returns CDR1 SGHRS and CDR2 YFSETQ. The CDR3 loop spans 15 amino acids. CDR3 sequence reads: CASSLRGASTDTQYF. CDR3 nucleotides: TGCGCCAGCAGCTTACGCGGGGCGAGCACAGATACGCAGTATTTT.

A note on this clonotype: A read error may be the cause here, since a much bigger clone is one base away. J is TRBJ2-7 and V is TRBV20-1, with D unclear. Germline CDR1 and CDR2: DFQATT and SNEGSKA (reference sequence). This CDR3 is built from 13 residues. CDR3 DNA sequence: TGCAGTGCTAGAGAACGACACTCCTACGGGCAGTACTTC. Amino acids: CSARERHSYGQYF.

The chain is built from TRBV7-9 and TRBJ2-7; 7 bases map to TRBD2. This CDR3 comprises 15 residues. Germline assignment: CDR1 SEHNR and CDR2 FQNEAQ (reference sequence). Trimming cost V 11 bases and J 3 bases; bases outside gene matches: 16. CDR3 nucleotides: TGTGCCTGGAGTAGACTAGCTAGCATAGGCTACGAGCAGTACTTC. The encoded protein is CAWSRLASIGYEQYF.

This clonotype was seen repeatedly, ten times or more. The J gene is TRBJ1-5, the V gene TRBV2, with TRBD1 as a possible D gene (6 bases). V lost 6 bases, J lost 1 base, and 16 bases lay in between. The CDR3 is 16 amino acids. Per germline, CDR1 SNHLY and CDR2 FYNNEI. CDR3 nucleotides: TGTGCCAGCAGGGAAACGACAGGCCCGAGCAATCAGCCCCAGCATTTT. It yields the protein CASRETTGPSNQPQHF.

A few counts support this clonotype. This CDR3 reads CASSFGQGLEQYF. As DNA, the CDR3 is TGCGCCAGCAGCTTCGGACAGGGCCTCGAGCAGTACTTC. This chain links TRBV5-1 with TRBJ2-7, with TRBD1 matching 8 bases. Per the germline V gene, CDR1 is SGHRS and CDR2 is YFSETQ. The V and J ends lost 2 bases and 6 bases, in that order; junction bases with no gene match: 4. The length of the CDR3 is 13 residues.

This clonotype came up a few times. CDR3 sequence (DNA): TGTGCCAGCAGTACTCTGACAGGGTCATTCGGCTACACCTTC. Protein sequence: CASSTLTGSFGYTF. The chain links TRBV12-3 or TRBV12-4 to TRBJ1-2, with 7 bases that match TRBD1. This CDR3 has 14 amino acids. The V and J ends lost 5 bases and 8 bases, in that order; junction bases with no gene match: 11.

For this clonotype: At one of its ends the junction is not consistent with the germline gene, which may arise from a read error. This chain uses TRBV19 with TRBJ1-1; possible D gene TRBD1, 6 bases. The germline V gene encodes CDR1 LNHDA and CDR2 SQIVND (reference sequence). CDR3 size: 17 residues. The CDR3 spells CASSIGSTGKTNTEAFF. The CDR3 DNA is TGTGCCAGTAGTATAGGGTCTACAGGGAAAACGAACACTGAAGCCTTCTTT.

Points on this clonotype: This may be a read error: a much more frequent sequence differs by one nucleotide. The rearrangement joins TRBV10-3 to TRBJ1-2; D is perhaps TRBD1 (6 bases). The CDR3 consists of 14 residues. V dropped 5 bases and J dropped 4 bases, with 14 bases sitting between them. Germline V lookup: CDR1 ENHRY, CDR2 SYGVKD. The CDR3 sequence is CAISPTGGGYGYTF. In nucleotides, the CDR3 is TGTGCCATCAGTCCGACGGGGGGCGGCTATGGCTACACCTTC.

V is TRBV19 and J is TRBJ2-3; possible D gene TRBD2, 5 bases. CDR3 length: 12 amino acids. CDR1 is LNHDA, CDR2 SQIVND, per germline (reference sequence). Trimming left V 6 bases short and J 5 bases short, with 9 bases between. The CDR3 nucleotides read TGTGCCAGTAGAGACCGGGGAGATACGCAGTATTTT. Its translation: CASRDRGDTQYF.

This clonotype was seen many times. This chain connects TRBV7-3 to TRBJ1-6; weak D call: TRBD1 (5 bases). The germline V gene encodes CDR1 SGHTA and CDR2 FQGTGA. The V and J ends lost 5 bases and 9 bases respectively, with 14 bases between them. This CDR3 has 14 amino acids. The CDR3 is CASSPGGSGSPLHF. The CDR3 nucleotides are TGTGCCAGCAGCCCGGGGGGGTCAGGTTCACCCCTCCACTTT.

This clonotype is a singleton in its sample. This chain uses TRBV29-1 with TRBJ2-5; the D call may be TRBD1 or TRBD2 (5 bases each). Trimming shortened V by 8 bases and J by 2 bases, and 12 bases separated the two germline ends. CDR3 length: 12 residues. The germline gives CDR1 SQVTM, CDR2 ANQGSEA. CDR3 in amino acids: CSLGTGQETQYF. CDR3 DNA: TGCAGCTTGGGGACGGGACAAGAGACCCAGTACTTC.

This clonotype was seen repeatedly, ten times or more. The chain has TRBV20-1 and TRBJ2-5, with D perhaps matching TRBD2 (6 bases). The CDR3 runs 13 residues. V dropped 6 bases and J dropped 4 bases, with 15 bases sitting between them. Germline-derived CDR1 and CDR2 are DFQATT and SNEGSKA (reference sequence). The CDR3 sequence is CSAGRGLAETQYF. CDR3 sequence (DNA): TGCAGTGCGGGGCGGGGACTGGCAGAGACCCAGTACTTC.